The T cell receptor beta chain under discussion was sequenced for a study of blood T cell repertoires in COVID-19. On the study more broadly: The cDNA or gDNA used as material had been derived from T cells, B-cell-depleted T cells, or PBMCs.

Assay: immunoSEQ multiplex PCR; the TCRdb copy retains only in-frame clones and omits some. The sample yields 80,000 or so clones, about 85% seen once. Germline V gene lookup returns CDR1 SEHNR and CDR2 FQNEAQ (reference sequence). This CDR3 comprises 16 residues. The V end was cut by 2 bases, the J end by 1 base, with 14 bases between. The specimen sequenced was peripheral blood. This sequence was found in a man between 60 and 75 years old with COVID-19, enrolled during active disease. The genes are TRBV7-9 and TRBJ1-1; D is possibly TRBD1 (6 bases). This CDR3 reads CASSLREQGPNTEAFF. The DNA for the CDR3 is TGTGCCAGCAGCTTAAGGGAACAGGGACCGAACACTGAAGCTTTCTTT.